This T cell receptor beta chain is drawn from a study of cytomegalovirus exposure and HLA in healthy donors (dated by TCRdb to about 2017). Some background on the complete study: An earlier analysis of some 550 of the donors reported 250 to 300 Gb of sequence data and 117 million unique TCR beta sequences from about 179 million T cells. An early release that covered fewer than 750 HLA-typed donors contained around 330 gigabases of sequencing data and roughly 84 million unique TCR sequences. Rather than drawing on any new phenotypic data, the later analysis identified candidate immune exposures from TCR beta sequences and the way those sequences occurred across donors. Among around 400 genotyped donors of the cohort, an average of approximately 240,000 unique TCR beta nucleotide sequences were sequenced per donor, around 20% of them non-productive. The T cell repertoires of around 670 subjects were profiled by immunosequencing and related to cytomegalovirus serostatus. A later genetic analysis used genome-wide SNP genotypes for about 65% of the 666 donors, treating that subset as a discovery cohort. Donor age, sex, ethnicity and CMV serostatus were compiled alongside the repertoire data. Every discovery cohort repertoire had been produced on one sequencing platform. In an earlier analysis of about 590 of the donors, high-throughput TCR beta sequencing was used to judge whether each TCR beta V gene segment behaved as functional or pseudogenic. HLA typing included class I and class II loci at four-digit resolution. In addition to the first cohort of 650 to 750 subjects, a separate validation cohort of 120 different subjects was used. To predict cytomegalovirus infection status, the study brought together high-throughput TCR immunosequencing, statistical association of individual TCRs with disease status, and machine learning. A few DR-DQ haplotypes were treated as single units for association and clustering because of strong linkage in the cohort. Among the roughly 400 genotyped donors, approximately 76% belonged to the genetic ancestry cluster associated with self-reported Caucasian donors. Typing coverage varied by locus: roughly 629-630 donors for A, B, C, DRB1 and DQB1; roughly 560 for DQA1; nearly 610 for DPA1; more than 450 for DPB1. The study aimed to test whether cataloging public T cell receptors could reveal signatures of past pathogen exposure. A later analysis re-analyzed previously published TCR beta repertoires from roughly 690 donors and added high-resolution HLA genotyping to study TCR occurrence patterns. Results the study describes overall, beyond this receptor: In an earlier analysis of 587 of the donors, most TCR beta V segments were observed in productive rearrangements about 87% or about 30% of the time, broadly matching IMGT annotations. Only TCR beta chains were sequenced in this cohort, and the absence of alpha or paired-chain data limited detectable features. For the cohort, immune exposure information was limited to CMV serostatus. A further reported finding was that TCR beta sequences accurately predicted the HLA-A and HLA-B alleles for most subjects in the first cohort. The study gave a list of 150 to 200 TCR beta chains associated with cytomegalovirus. Linkage disequilibrium might explain the correlated functional status among segregating V segments, but an unknown experimental factor could not be ruled out. A later genetic analysis associated a missense DCLRE1C variant with V-gene and J-gene trimming of TCR beta chains, and an independent cohort replicated the association. According to a later genetic analysis, donors in an Asian-associated ancestry cluster had fewer N-insertions in productive TCRs than the approximately 670-donor mean. In a later analysis, the rate of TCR association differed among HLA loci, with DRB1 alleles having the most associated TCRs and HLA-C alleles having the fewest. In vitro tests confirmed that a few of the cytomegalovirus-associated TCR beta chains recognize cytomegalovirus antigens. Compared with equally common non-associated chains, HLA-associated TCR beta chains in a later analysis were more clonally expanded and had lower generation probabilities. Because HLA typing was unavailable for some donors at each locus, only the typed subset was used in association tests. At a false discovery rate of 0.05, a later analysis linked some 17,000 TCR beta sequences to specific HLA alleles. A later analysis found that most CMV-associated TCR beta chains appeared HLA-restricted, with HLA associations seemingly driven largely by CMV exposure. Some IMGT-functional V segments, including TRBV6-2 and TRBV6-3, could not be distinguished by the 87-base-pair reads and were therefore excluded. Presence/absence analyses assumed roughly uniform sequencing depth across donors, an assumption that may not hold. Strong co-occurrence of HLA alleles, especially DR and DQ, made assigning TCR associations to individual alleles difficult. Most TCR sequences were seen in very few donors, while some public TCRs were found in many individuals. The classifier was reported to diagnose cytomegalovirus status with high specificity and sensitivity in both the original and validation cohorts. According to a later analysis, parvovirus B19, influenza, CMV and Epstein-Barr virus appeared linked to several top co-occurrence clusters. Because counts were too low, 15 or so rarely observed V segments, including chromosome 9 orphons, were excluded from the earlier analysis of roughly 580 of the donors. A cluster of highly shared sequence variants was judged likely to be a technical artifact of the sequencing pipeline. The authors suggested that the approach could potentially be generalized to other disease states and immunological phenotypes.

Concerning this clone: The antigen it binds to is not known. No base quality information exists; no much larger clone differs at one position. The sample holds other DNA sequences that translate to the same CDR3.

CDR1 and CDR2, looked up from the germline V gene, are MDHEN and SYDVKM. Trimming costs V 6 bases and J 2 bases, and their ends lie 11 bases apart. From its cysteine to its phenylalanine, the CDR3 spans 13 amino acids. Only the CDR3 region is kept as DNA, spanning 39 bases read in frame from base 1. Library preparation was by the immunoSEQ multiplex PCR assay. For the multiplex PCR, a mixture combining 60 forward primers for TCR Vbeta segments and 13 reverse primers for TCR Jbeta segments was used. The CDR3 region of rearranged TCR beta genes was amplified from genomic DNA with a multiplex PCR assay. Amplified TCR beta libraries were sequenced as 87-base-pair reads on the Illumina HiSeq System. Under the source paper's analysis protocol: Across the roughly 640 repertoires, a later analysis counted around 80 million unique TCR beta chains, approximately 10 million of which were shared by at least two donors. Raw reads were error-corrected and collapsed into unique sequences with a nearest-neighbor algorithm that merged closely related sequences to remove PCR and sequencing errors. CDR3 sequences were aligned to IMGT reference sequences to assign V, D and J gene segments. Each retained sequence needed at least a six-nucleotide match to both a V gene segment and a J gene segment. A rearrangement was called productive if the CDR3 had no stop codons and remained in frame with V and J, and every other rearrangement was called non-productive. CDR3 was defined by IMGT convention, running from the second conserved V-encoded cysteine to the conserved J-encoded phenylalanine. In an earlier analysis of around 570 of the donors, sequences lacking an unambiguous match to a single V gene segment were excluded. An earlier analysis of some 500 of the donors classified V segments as functional when productive rearrangements were above 56.7% and as segregating when the standard deviation between donors was above 5%. A statistical classification framework was developed to diagnose cytomegalovirus status using the catalog of TCR beta chain sequences. In a later analysis, TCR nucleotide sequences were compared against IMGT/GENE-DB human TR gene sequences so that V and J genes could be assigned. A later analysis assigned CDR3 sequences and most-parsimonious VDJ recombination scenarios with the TCRdist pipeline. In a later analysis, each TCR beta chain was defined by its CDR3 amino acid sequence together with its V-gene family, and reads lacking a unique V-gene family were excluded. To address suspected cross-contamination and a sequencing artifact, a later analysis removed several hundred highly shared, low-generation-probability nucleotide sequences. In a later analysis, a clonal expansion index for each public chain was calculated from normalized within-repertoire ranks of inferred template counts. A later analysis computed generation probabilities with a VDJ recombination model fitted to out-of-frame rearrangements, and checked the results against IGoR. In a later analysis, hypergeometric tests were used to score TCR-TCR, TCR-HLA and TCR-CMV co-occurrence, with a repertoire-size bias correction applied to TCR pairs. False discovery rates were estimated in a later analysis by permuting HLA or CMV assignments 20 times. In a later analysis, co-occurring TCRs were grouped using DBSCAN, with TCRdist sequence similarity added in when clustering inside HLA-allele-positive subsets. Co-occurrence clustering excluded repertoires with fewer than 30,000 or more than 120,000 public chains, plus five with anomalous nucleotide sharing. Held by TCRdb, this immuneACCESS table contains in-frame sequences only and omits some clones. Under half of the omission traces to an unresolved V gene where checked; the cause of the rest is unknown. V, J and clone size were drawn from that table, and D and trimming were deduced from the DNA. For this sample the table gives about 260,000 clones, of which roughly four fifths were detected only once. The leading ten clones occupy approximately 2% of the sample.

The cohort was made up of 650 to 700 healthy bone marrow donors. At the time of sampling, all cohort members were nominally healthy, though unrecorded immune exposures were likely present. The donor was CMV seropositive and belonged to the group of some 290 seropositive cohort members. A peripheral blood sample was provided by each donor, and peripheral blood mononuclear cells were used for TCR beta sequencing. The Qiagen DNeasy Blood Extraction Kit was used to extract genomic DNA from the blood cell samples. In this chain, TRBV28 is recombined with TRBJ2-7; the D segment could be TRBD1, given 6 matching bases. Material for sequencing was PBMCs. The sequence derives from a woman in her thirties or forties in good health and CMV-seropositive. The CDR3: CASRPGQTYEQYF. The nucleotides are TGTGCCAGCAGACCGGGACAAACCTACGAGCAGTACTTC.